What follows is one T cell receptor beta chain and its context. Its cognate antigen is unknown. The sample comes from a study of cytomegalovirus exposure and HLA in healthy donors. Overall study results and limits: A later analysis found TCR association rates differed by HLA locus, highest for DRB1 and lowest for HLA-C. Approximately 160 TCR beta chains were listed as cytomegalovirus-associated.

The V end was cut by 10 bases, the J end by 5 bases, with 12 bases between. The CDR3 has 13 residues. Germline V CDR1 and CDR2: SGHTA, FQGNSA. This PCR relied on a set of 60 Vbeta primers and 13 Jbeta primers. Sequencing used immunoSEQ multiplex PCR; TCRdb keeps in-frame clones, though not all of them. The sample lists about 200,000 clones, around three quarters occurring once. J is TRBJ1-6 and V is TRBV7-2; D is possibly TRBD1 (6 bases). The sequence was obtained from a man in his forties in good health and CMV-seronegative. The specimen sequenced was PBMCs. The CDR3, as DNA: TGTGCCATCCAGGGGAGTAATAATTCACCCCTCCACTTT. Residues: CAIQGSNNSPLHF.